This TCR beta chain emerged from a study of T cells in Graves' hyperthyroidism and ophthalmopathy. This clonotype was picked up many times. Germline lookup yields CDR1 MDHEN and CDR2 SYDVKM. The CDR3 has 14 amino acids. V lost 6 bases and J 2 bases, leaving 14 bases between the germline ends. Amplification of TCR beta CDR3 regions was performed using RNA transcripts as template. The primer set for the first-round RT-PCR of the TCR CDR3 was HTBI. From the multiplex PCR reads, TCRdb called clonotypes with MiXCR, one entry per CDR3 protein. The sample shows under 250,000 distinct CDR3 sequences, approximately 25% of them seen only once.

The sample consisted of blood. The clonotype originates from a woman between 40 and 50 years old with Graves' ophthalmopathy. This chain links TRBV28 with TRBJ2-7, with D perhaps matching TRBD2 (5 bases). The CDR3 region is CASSIPGGTYEQYF. The DNA of the CDR3 is TGTGCCAGCAGCATACCCGGAGGAACCTACGAGCAGTACTTC.